Below, 28 T cell receptor beta chains from the same sample are listed, as sequenced in a study of T cell responses to AZD1222 COVID-19 vaccine. TCRdb keeps only in-frame clones here, not all; method: immunoSEQ multiplex PCR. The data show roughly 80,000 clones, with 90% seen just once and more than 4% held by the top ten. Here the sequenced sample was peripheral blood, taken on day 0 of AZD1222 vaccination. The receptor set was obtained from an adult in good health.

The J gene is TRBJ1-1, the V gene TRBV6-1; 8 bases agree with TRBD1. J lost 4 bases, V lost 3 bases, and 10 bases had no gene match. The CDR3 loop spans 16 amino acids. Looked up from germline, CDR1 is MNHNS and CDR2 is SASEGT. This CDR3 reads CASSDTLLTGGTEAFF. Written as DNA, the CDR3 is TGTGCCAGCAGTGACACATTATTAACAGGGGGCACTGAAGCTTTCTTT.

The CDR3 is CASSLNSQRLFF. In DNA form, the CDR3 reads TGTGCCAGCAGTTTAAATTCACAGAGGCTGTTTTTT. The gene calls are TRBV12-3 or TRBV12-4 and TRBJ1-4; no clear D. The ends were cut back, 2 bases at V and 14 bases at J, with 12 bases in the middle. The CDR3 sequence is 12 residues long.

This clone was seen just once. V and J are TRBV7-2 and TRBJ1-6, with a tentative D call TRBD1 (6 bases). The length of the CDR3 is 14 residues. Germline lookup yields CDR1 SGHTA and CDR2 FQGNSA. V gave up 0 bases and J gave up 6 bases, with 6 bases separating them. For the CDR3, the DNA is TGTGCCAGCAGCTTAGCACAGGGTAATTCACCCCTCCACTTT. As protein: CASSLAQGNSPLHF.

V is TRBV7-8 and J is TRBJ2-5; D possibly corresponds to TRBD2 (7 bases). This CDR3 has 15 amino acids. The ends were cut back, 5 bases at V and 5 bases at J, with 18 bases in the middle. Per germline, CDR1 SGHVS and CDR2 FQNEAQ. The DNA of the CDR3 is TGTGCCAGCAGCCCAGATACGGGGGGCCGGGAGACCCAGTACTTC. Translating gives CASSPDTGGRETQYF.

This rearrangement joins TRBV6-5 to TRBJ2-1; 12 nucleotides align to TRBD2. This CDR3 is built from 15 residues. Germline V CDR1 and CDR2: MNHEY, SVGAGI. V was pared by 4 bases and J by 3 bases, with 1 base of the junction left unmatched. The CDR3 region is CASSLLAGGYNEQFF. The CDR3 nucleotides read TGTGCCAGCAGTTTACTAGCGGGAGGCTACAATGAGCAGTTCTTC.

This clone came up once. This rearrangement joins TRBV11-3 to TRBJ2-1; 12 nucleotides line up with TRBD2. The CDR3 has 16 amino acids. The germline CDR1 and CDR2 sequences are SGHNT and YENEEA. J lost 10 bases, V lost 5 bases, and 12 bases had no gene match. The CDR3 coding sequence is TGTGCCAGCAGCACCAGACTAGCGGGGGTTCCGCCGGAGCAGTTCTTC. Its protein is CASSTRLAGVPPEQFF.

The chain uses TRBV6-2 or TRBV6-3 and TRBJ2-2; 7 nucleotides line up with TRBD2. The CDR3 sequence is 17 residues long. Germline values: CDR1 MNHEY, CDR2 SVGEGT. J was trimmed by 0 bases and V by 3 bases; bases with no gene match: 7. This CDR3 is CASSYWSGVPNTGELFF. CDR3 DNA: TGTGCCAGCAGTTATTGGAGCGGGGTACCGAACACCGGGGAGCTGTTTTTT.

The chain has TRBV7-3 and TRBJ2-2, with D uncertain. The CDR3 sequence is 12 residues long. The germline CDR1 and CDR2 sequences are SGHTA and FQGTGA. The ends were cut back, 4 bases at V and 7 bases at J, with 7 bases in the middle. The CDR3 loop is CASSSVVGELFF. The CDR3 region has the DNA TGTGCCAGCAGCTCCGTAGTCGGGGAGCTGTTTTTT.

The V and J genes are TRBV7-3 and TRBJ1-6; D possibly corresponds to TRBD1 (6 bases). Deletions cut 5 bases from V and 6 bases from J, with 11 bases between. Germline-derived CDR1 and CDR2 are SGHTA and FQGTGA. CDR3 length: 14 residues. The CDR3 DNA reads as TGTGCCAGCAGCGAGGACAGTGTTAATTCACCCCTCCACTTT. Translating gives CASSEDSVNSPLHF.

This clone was detected ten times or more. J is TRBJ1-2 and V is TRBV5-6; D possibly corresponds to TRBD1 (5 bases). The germline gives CDR1 SGHDT, CDR2 YYEEEE. V dropped 7 bases and J dropped 2 bases, with 9 bases sitting between them. This CDR3 has 12 residues. The CDR3: CASSAGNYGYTF. CDR3 coding DNA: TGTGCCAGCTCGGCAGGGAACTATGGCTACACCTTC.

The chain has TRBV6-2 or TRBV6-3 and TRBJ1-1; no clear D gene. The CDR3 consists of 11 residues. Trimming removed 1 base from V and 4 bases from J, with 1 base in between. Germline values: CDR1 MNHEY, CDR2 SVGEGT. CDR3 in DNA: TGTGCCAGCAGTTACTTCACTGAAGCTTTCTTT. Amino acid sequence: CASSYFTEAFF.

The chain carries TRBV2 and TRBJ2-2; possible D gene TRBD1, 5 bases. The CDR3 is 15 residues long. The V gene's germline CDR1 is SNHLY and CDR2 FYNNEI. V lost 3 bases, J lost 2 bases, and 10 bases lay in between. The CDR3, as DNA: TGTGCCAGCAGTGATCGGCAGGGCAACACCGGGGAGCTGTTTTTT. Translated, it gives CASSDRQGNTGELFF.

V gene TRBV6-4 combines with J gene TRBJ2-7, with a tentative D call TRBD1 (6 bases). The germline CDR1 and CDR2 sequences are MRHNA and SNTAGT. The V end lost 3 bases, the J end lost 6 bases, and 12 bases lay between the germline ends. The CDR3 is 13 amino acids. This CDR3 reads CASSEVDRSEQYF. The CDR3 region has the DNA TGTGCCAGCAGTGAGGTGGACAGAAGCGAGCAGTACTTC.

V is TRBV7-2 and J is TRBJ1-2, with unresolved D. The germline CDR1 and CDR2 sequences are SGHTA and FQGNSA. The CDR3 spans 14 residues. The ends were cut back, 5 bases at V and 0 bases at J, with 10 bases in the middle. CDR3 nucleotides: TGTGCCAGCAGCCCAACGCGAGCTAACTATGGCTACACCTTC. Amino acids: CASSPTRANYGYTF.

The genes are TRBV9 and TRBJ2-1; 10 bases are shared with TRBD1. Germline-derived CDR1 and CDR2 are SGDLS and YYNGEE. V gave up 4 bases and J gave up 4 bases; unmatched junction bases: 20. The CDR3 runs 20 residues. The CDR3 bases are TGTGCCAGCAGCAAGACCCTGACAGGGGGCTTGGTAGCGGCGTACAATGAGCAGTTCTTC. This sequence encodes CASSKTLTGGLVAAYNEQFF. Full variable domain (outside the CDR3, taken from reference TRBV9 and TRBJ2-1): DSGVTQTPKHLITATGQRVTLRCSPRSGDLSVYWYQQSLDQGLQFLIQYYNGEERAKGNILERFSAQQFPDLHSELNLSSLELGDSALYFCASSKTLTGGLVAAYNEQFFGPGTRLTVL.

This chain joins TRBV7-3 and TRBJ1-1; D unresolved. The CDR3 extends over 13 amino acids. V was cut by 4 bases and J by 1 base, with 7 bases left in between. Germline V gene data show CDR1 as SGHTA and CDR2 as FQGTGA. CDR3 DNA sequence: TGTGCCAGCAGCTCTCAAACGAACACTGAAGCTTTCTTT. The encoded protein is CASSSQTNTEAFF.

V gene TRBV29-1 combines with J gene TRBJ2-5; tentative D call: TRBD2 (6 bases). V lost 4 bases, J lost 3 bases, and 6 bases lay in between. This CDR3 spans 11 amino acids. Germline lookup yields CDR1 SQVTM and CDR2 ANQGSEA. CDR3 DNA sequence: TGCAGCGTTGGGAGGGAAGAGACCCAGTACTTC. Residues: CSVGREETQYF.

The rearrangement uses TRBV19 and TRBJ1-1, with 7 bases lining up with TRBD1. J was trimmed by 7 bases and V by 6 bases; bases with no gene match: 8. The germline V gene has CDR1 LNHDA and CDR2 SQIVND (reference sequence). The CDR3 is made up of 13 amino acids. CDR3 nucleotides: TGTGCCAGTAGAGTCGACAGGGCTGATGAAGCTTTCTTT. This translates into CASRVDRADEAFF.

The CDR3 DNA is TGTGCCAGCAGCTTAGGACAGGCGGATCAGCCCCAGCATTTT. Translation: CASSLGQADQPQHF. The chain carries TRBV7-9 and TRBJ1-5; D might be TRBD1 (6 bases). Trimming cost V 1 base and J 5 bases, with 9 bases left between them. The CDR3 length is 14 residues. Germline V CDR1 and CDR2: SEHNR, FQNEAQ (reference sequence).

The chain employs TRBV25-1 and TRBJ1-2, with no clear D. CDR1 is MGHDK, CDR2 SYGVNS, per germline. Trimming pared 5 bases from V and 4 bases from J, leaving 11 bases between. The CDR3 is 13 amino acids. The CDR3 loop reads CASSTDILYGYTF. In nucleotides, the CDR3 is TGTGCCAGCAGTACTGACATACTCTATGGCTACACCTTC.

V usage is TRBV5-5 and J usage is TRBJ2-2, with 10 bases matching TRBD1. CDR1 is SGHKS, CDR2 YYEKEE, per germline (reference sequence). Losses at the gene ends were 6 bases for V and 7 bases for J; bases not matched to a gene: 9. The CDR3 runs 15 residues. In nucleotides, the CDR3 is TGTGCCAGCACCCCGGGGACAGGGGAGGTCGGGGAGCTGTTTTTT. Translation gives CASTPGTGEVGELFF.

The CDR3 loop is CASVDRANSPLHF. The CDR3 DNA reads as TGTGCCAGCGTCGACAGGGCTAATTCACCCCTCCACTTT. This chain uses TRBV2 with TRBJ1-6; 7 bases are a match to TRBD1. This CDR3 has 13 amino acids. Looked up from germline, CDR1 is SNHLY and CDR2 is FYNNEI. The J segment lost 6 bases and the V segment lost 8 bases, leaving 4 bases of the junction unmatched. Based on the CDR3 plus reference TRBV2 and TRBJ1-6, the full variable domain is EPEVTQTPSHQVTQMGQEVILRCVPISNHLYFYWYRQILGQKVEFLVSFYNNEISEKSEIFDDQFSVERPDGSNFTLKIRSTKLEDSAMYFCASVDRANSPLHFGNGTRLTVT.

The chain carries TRBV2 and TRBJ1-5; D gene ambiguous. The CDR3 is made up of 12 amino acids. Looked up from germline, CDR1 is SNHLY and CDR2 is FYNNEI. The V end lost 4 bases, the J end lost 2 bases, and 3 bases lay between the germline ends. The CDR3 nucleotides read TGTGCCAGCAGTGGGGGCAATCAGCCCCAGCATTTT. Its translation is CASSGGNQPQHF.

The chain's CDR3 is CASSVTGGPYEQYF. In DNA form, the CDR3 reads TGTGCCAGCAGCGTCACGGGGGGGCCCTACGAGCAGTACTTC. The rearrangement joins TRBV9 to TRBJ2-7; 8 bases fit TRBD2. The CDR3 spans 14 residues. Unmatched junction bases numbered 3, after V lost 2 bases and J lost 2 bases. The germline V gene encodes CDR1 SGDLS and CDR2 YYNGEE.

The chain is built from TRBV11-2 and TRBJ1-1; possibly TRBD1 for D (5 bases). The V gene's germline CDR1 is SGHAT and CDR2 FQNNGV. V gave up 4 bases and J gave up 4 bases, with 16 bases separating them. There are 15 residues in the CDR3. The CDR3 sequence: CASSWGGRVSTEAFF. The CDR3 nucleotides read TGTGCCAGCAGCTGGGGGGGACGGGTAAGCACTGAAGCTTTCTTT.

This clone occurred once. The chain carries TRBV6-6 and TRBJ1-5, with 7 bases lining up with TRBD1. J gave up 2 bases and V 2 bases, and 3 bases lay outside the gene matches. CDR1 is MNHNY and CDR2 is SVGAGI in the germline V gene (reference sequence). The CDR3 has 15 residues. The CDR3 DNA reads as TGTGCCAGCAGTTACCCTCAGGGGGGCAATCAGCCCCAGCATTTT. Its translation: CASSYPQGGNQPQHF.

The count of this clone is one. The CDR3 bases are TGTGCCAGCAGTTCGACGGTCTCTGGAAACACCATATATTTT. This codes for CASSSTVSGNTIYF. The chain recombines TRBV6-5 with TRBJ1-3; D not certain. Trimming left V 4 bases short and J 0 bases short, with 7 bases between. Germline loops: CDR1 MNHEY, CDR2 SVGAGI. The CDR3 has 14 amino acids.

The chain links TRBV19 to TRBJ1-1; D is unresolved. The V end lost 5 bases, the J end lost 4 bases, and 8 bases lay between the germline ends. CDR3 length equals 12 residues. Germline assignment: CDR1 LNHDA and CDR2 SQIVND (reference sequence). Here the CDR3 reads CASSAAATEAFF. DNA of the CDR3: TGTGCCAGTAGTGCAGCGGCCACTGAAGCTTTCTTT.